This passage covers 27 T cell receptor beta chains from one sample sequenced in a study of glioma-infiltrating T cells. The iRepertoire nested amplicon-rescue multiplex PCR amplified TCR alpha and beta CDR3s from RNA. Via MiXCR, TCRdb re-called the multiplex PCR reads, giving one row per CDR3 protein. The data show about 180,000 distinct CDR3 sequences, around 42% seen once. The source material was glioma tissue, nonneoplastic brain tissue, or PBMCs (not recorded which). The receptors here all came from a human donor with low-grade glioma or glioblastoma, undergoing nonglioma brain surgery, or in good health (not recorded which).

On this clonotype itself: Sequence at one end of the junction differs from germline and may be a read error. The chain has TRBV27 and TRBJ2-3; no firm D call. Germline loops: CDR1 MNHEY, CDR2 SMNVEV (reference sequence). The CDR3 is 13 amino acids. The CDR3 bases are TGCGCCAGCAGTTTAAGCTTCAAAGATACGCAGTATTTT. This encodes CASSLSFKDTQYF.

The chain links TRBV3-1 to TRBJ2-3, with D hard to call. V lost 4 bases and J lost 0, with 8 bases in between. Germline V gene data show CDR1 as LGHDT and CDR2 as YNNKEL (reference sequence). This CDR3 contains 14 residues. CDR3 DNA: TGTGCCAGCAGCCTTTCACCTAGCACAGATACGCAGTATTTT. It codes for CASSLSPSTDTQYF.

Ten or more counts support this clonotype. The rearrangement links TRBV20-1 to TRBJ2-3, with 9 bases lining up with TRBD2. Germline assignment: CDR1 DFQATT and CDR2 SNEGSKA (reference sequence). CDR3 length equals 14 residues. The V and J ends lost 7 bases and 0 bases, in that order; junction bases with no gene match: 5. The CDR3 reads CSVALAGSTDTQYF. The CDR3 nucleotides read TGCAGTGTCGCGCTAGCGGGAAGCACAGATACGCAGTATTTT.

This clonotype came up many times. The rearrangement uses TRBV7-2 and TRBJ2-7; 10 bases are a match to TRBD2. V gave up 4 bases and J gave up 2 bases; unmatched junction bases: 5. Germline V gives CDR1 SGHTA, CDR2 FQGNSA. The CDR3 spans 15 residues. CDR3 nucleotide sequence: TGTGCCAGCAGCTACCGGACTAGCGGACCCTACGAGCAGTACTTC. Translation: CASSYRTSGPYEQYF.

Worth noting for this clonotype: Germline is not matched at one junction end, which may reflect a read error. The chain employs TRBV6-1 and TRBJ1-1; D remains unclear. The CDR3 length is 13 residues. Germline V CDR1 and CDR2: MNHNS, SASEGT. The CDR3 loop reads CASSEKRVTEDFF. CDR3 coding DNA: TGTGCCAGCAGTGAAAAAAGGGTCACTGAAGATTTCTTT.

Points on this clonotype: It may be a read error: a sequence one base away is much more abundant. CDR3 in DNA: TGTGCCAGCATCCGCGACAGGGGGCTATACGAGCAGTACTTC. Translated: CASIRDRGLYEQYF. The J gene is TRBJ2-7, the V gene TRBV2, with TRBD1 matching 10 bases. The V segment lost 7 bases and the J segment 4 bases; nucleotides outside the gene matches: 7. The germline gives CDR1 SNHLY, CDR2 FYNNEI. The CDR3 sequence is 14 residues long.

The sample holds many counts of this clonotype. V is TRBV7-2 and J is TRBJ1-1; D gene unclear. This CDR3 has 13 residues. The germline CDR1 and CDR2 sequences are SGHTA and FQGNSA. Trimming took off 1 base at V and 7 bases at J, with 10 bases between the two ends. In DNA form, the CDR3 reads TGTGCCAGCAGCTTAGACGGTAGAATTGAAGCTTTCTTT. This gives the protein CASSLDGRIEAFF.

This clonotype was seen many times. The V and J genes are TRBV20-1 and TRBJ1-6, with D possibly being TRBD1 (5 bases). Germline CDR1 and CDR2: DFQATT and SNEGSKA (reference sequence). Trimming shortened V by 1 base and J by 7 bases, and 11 bases separated the two germline ends. This CDR3 region has 14 residues. The CDR3 here is CSARGQGANSPLHF. The DNA of the CDR3 is TGCAGTGCTAGAGGGCAGGGAGCCAATTCACCCCTCCACTTT.

This chain connects TRBV28 to TRBJ2-5, with D perhaps TRBD1 (5 bases). V lost 5 bases and J lost 5, with 15 bases in between. Germline V gene lookup returns CDR1 MDHEN and CDR2 SYDVKM. This CDR3 contains 14 residues. The CDR3 nucleotides read TGTGCCAGCAGTCCCTCAGGGTCCGGGGAGACCCAGTACTTC. This codes for CASSPSGSGETQYF.

As concerns this clonotype: This could be a read error, since a much larger clone is one nucleotide away. J is TRBJ1-1 and V is TRBV7-2; no clear D gene. This CDR3 has 13 amino acids. Germline V gene sequence: CDR1 SGHTA, CDR2 FQGNSA. V was pared by 1 base and J by 8 bases, with 11 bases between. The CDR3 here is CASSLEDQGEAFF. The DNA for the CDR3 is TGTGCCAGCAGCTTAGAAGATCAAGGAGAAGCTTTCTTT.

This rearrangement joins TRBV20-1 to TRBJ1-5; 7 positions agree with TRBD1. J was trimmed by 2 bases and V by 6 bases; bases with no gene match: 7. Looked up from germline, CDR1 is DFQATT and CDR2 is SNEGSKA (reference sequence). This CDR3 is built from 14 residues. The CDR3 is CSASRGQGNQPQHF. Here the CDR3 DNA reads TGCAGTGCCAGCAGAGGACAGGGCAATCAGCCCCAGCATTTT.

Notes on this clonotype: It may be a read error: a sequence one base away is much more abundant. This chain joins TRBV27 and TRBJ2-7; the D gene is possibly TRBD2 (5 bases). The CDR3 covers 16 residues. Germline CDR1 and CDR2: MNHEY and SMNVEV (reference sequence). This CDR3 is CASSSLGGRGPYEKYF. The CDR3 bases are TGTGCCAGCAGCTCTCTGGGCGGCCGAGGGCCCTACGAGAAGTACTTC.

Comment on this clonotype: Germline is not matched at one junction end, which may reflect a read error. The chain combines TRBV20-1 with TRBJ2-7, with D possibly matching TRBD1 (5 bases). The CDR3 has 14 amino acids. Germline V gene sequence: CDR1 DFQATT, CDR2 SNEGSKA (reference sequence). The CDR3 nucleotides read TGCAGTGCTCCCTTCGCAGGCAGGGTCGACGAGCACTACTTC. Protein: CSAPFAGRVDEHYF.

On this clonotype: A much larger clone sits a single nucleotide away, making a read error possible. The chain is built from TRBV2 and TRBJ2-1; D assignment may be TRBD1 or TRBD2 (5 bases each). The germline gives CDR1 SNHLY, CDR2 FYNNEI. The CDR3 spans 14 residues. V lost 2 bases, J lost 8 bases, and 13 bases lay in between. The CDR3, as DNA: TGTGCCAGCAGTGAACCGAGGGGCGTCGATGAGCAGTTCTTC. Its translation: CASSEPRGVDEQFF.

The chain uses TRBV7-9 and TRBJ2-3; the D is unclear. The germline V gene encodes CDR1 SEHNR and CDR2 FQNEAQ (reference sequence). V shed 1 base and J shed 2 bases, with 10 bases lying between them. This CDR3 is built from 15 residues. The CDR3 region is CASSLENRPTDTQYF. CDR3 sequence (DNA): TGTGCCAGCAGCTTAGAGAACAGACCCACAGATACGCAGTATTTT.

Turning to this clonotype: This may be a read error: a much more frequent sequence differs by one nucleotide. V and J are TRBV7-9 and TRBJ1-6; D is perhaps TRBD1 (6 bases). This CDR3 has 15 amino acids. The V gene lost 6 bases and the J gene lost 7 bases, with 16 bases spanning the gap. The germline gives CDR1 SEHNR, CDR2 FQNEAQ (reference sequence). The DNA of the CDR3 is TGTGCCAGCAGGTTTCGACGGACAGCCAATTCACCCCTCCACTTT. This sequence encodes CASRFRRTANSPLHF.

This clonotype appeared once. This chain connects TRBV28 to TRBJ2-2; perhaps TRBD2 as D (6 bases). The CDR3 runs 15 residues. Germline CDR1 is MDHEN and CDR2 is SYDVKM. Between the trimmed V and J ends, which lost 8 bases and 4 bases, there was a span of 17 bases. In DNA, the CDR3 is TGTGCCAGCGGAATAGGACCCGGGGGCACCGGGGAGCTGTTTTTT. Amino acids: CASGIGPGGTGELFF.

Worth noting for this clonotype: A clone one base away is much larger, so this may be a read error. Without the conserved terminal phenylalanine or tryptophan, this CDR3 likely stems from a read error. J is TRBJ2-1 and V is TRBV2; 14 bases are shared with TRBD2. This CDR3 comprises 15 residues. CDR1 is SNHLY, CDR2 FYNNEI, per germline. V trimming: 6 bases; J trimming: 7 bases; junction bases outside the gene matches: 5. CDR3: CASRGGLAGANEQFL. The CDR3 nucleotides are TGTGCCAGCAGGGGGGGACTAGCGGGAGCTAATGAGCAGTTCCTC.

A note on this clonotype: One base away lies a much larger clone, so this may be a sequencing read error. The CDR3 region has the DNA TGTGCCAGCAGTTTAGGTCGCAAGGGGACCTACGAGCAGTACTTC. Translated: CASSLGRKGTYEQYF. The chain couples TRBV28 to TRBJ2-7; a weak D match, TRBD1 (5 bases). Germline V gene lookup returns CDR1 MDHEN and CDR2 SYDVKM. V dropped 2 bases and J dropped 2 bases, with 13 bases sitting between them. The CDR3 length is 15 residues.

The rearrangement joins TRBV7-2 to TRBJ2-5, with D unresolved. This CDR3 contains 14 residues. The germline CDR1 and CDR2 sequences are SGHTA and FQGNSA. V was trimmed by 2 bases and J by 2 bases, leaving 9 bases between them. For the CDR3, the DNA is TGTGCCAGCAGCTTAACACGCGCTCAAGAGACCCAGTACTTC. It is translated as CASSLTRAQETQYF.

The sample holds a few counts of this clonotype. The CDR3 region has the DNA TGTGCCAGCGGGGCCAGGACCCGCACAGATACGCAGTATTTT. Translated, it gives CASGARTRTDTQYF. The genes are TRBV2 and TRBJ2-3, with D possibly TRBD1 on 5 matching bases. This CDR3 is 14 amino acids long. Germline CDR1 reads SNHLY; CDR2 reads FYNNEI. With 8 bases removed from V and 1 base from J, the gap between germline ends came to 13 bases.

This clonotype was detected many times. This chain links TRBV15 with TRBJ2-7; a possible D gene is TRBD1 (6 bases). The CDR3 length is 14 residues. Germline V gene sequence: CDR1 LNHNV, CDR2 YYDKDF (reference sequence). Trimming shortened V by 5 bases and J by 0 bases, and 11 bases separated the two germline ends. CDR3 sequence: CATSPTDSSYEQYF. For the CDR3, the DNA is TGTGCCACCAGCCCTACGGACAGCTCCTACGAGCAGTACTTC.

Notes on this clonotype: A much larger clone lies one base from this, so it may be a read error. V and J are TRBV3-1 and TRBJ1-2, with D unresolved. The CDR3 covers 14 residues. CDR1 is LGHDT and CDR2 is YNNKEL in the germline V gene (reference sequence). V shed 3 bases and J shed 3 bases, with 11 bases lying between them. The DNA for the CDR3 is TGTGCCAGCAGCCATACGACATGTGACTATGGCTACACCTTC. The encoded protein is CASSHTTCDYGYTF.

This clonotype was detected many times. This chain uses TRBV28 with TRBJ2-1; D remains unclear. The CDR3 loop spans 13 amino acids. The germline V gene encodes CDR1 MDHEN and CDR2 SYDVKM. Trimming pared 6 bases from V and 7 bases from J, leaving 13 bases between. The CDR3 protein is CASSSTMKNEQFF. CDR3 nucleotides: TGTGCCAGCAGCTCTACTATGAAGAATGAGCAGTTCTTC.

This clonotype was observed at least ten times. The chain joins TRBV6-1 to TRBJ2-3; D perhaps matches TRBD2 (6 bases). The CDR3 sequence is 15 residues long. Trimming removed 6 bases at V and 3 bases at J, with 16 bases between. CDR1 and CDR2 from the germline V gene are MNHNS and SASEGT. CDR3 protein: CASSSGLIGTDTQYF. DNA for the CDR3: TGTGCCAGCAGCTCCGGACTAATTGGGACAGATACGCAGTATTTT.

The table lists this clonotype with a few counts. Here the CDR3 DNA reads TGTGCCAGTAGTCGACTAGCGGGAGCTTTAGAGACCCAGTACTTC. Translating it yields CASSRLAGALETQYF. The chain has TRBV19 and TRBJ2-5; 12 bases align to TRBD2. The CDR3 spans 15 residues. The germline V gene encodes CDR1 LNHDA and CDR2 SQIVND (reference sequence). V was clipped by 5 bases and J by 4 bases; unmatched bases: 5.

Turning to this clonotype: The conserved final phenylalanine or tryptophan is absent from the CDR3, which likely points to a read error. This chain links TRBV11-2 with TRBJ2-7; no firm D call. This CDR3 region has 14 residues. Trimming shortened V by 1 base and J by 2 bases, and 9 bases separated the two germline ends. Germline CDR1 is SGHAT and CDR2 is FQNNGV. CDR3 DNA sequence: TGTGCCAGCAGCTTAGGGACGGTCACCTACGAGCAGTACTTA. It specifies CASSLGTVTYEQYL.